This TCR beta chain comes out of a study of T cell repertoires in cytomegalovirus infection. Study in general: Indications came from public TCR beta signatures; they pointed to CMV infection and to a matching HLA type.

The sample holds many counts of this clonotype. The antigen remains undetermined. TCRdb ran MiXCR on the reads and lists one entry per CDR3 protein. The sample holds 80,000 to 130,000 distinct CDR3 sequences, about a quarter seen once. Overall study results and limits: Clonotypes of TCR beta that were HLA-C-restricted and CMV-specific dominated the ex vivo response.

Germline assignment: CDR1 MNHEY and CDR2 SVGEGT. This CDR3 has 14 residues. V lost 6 bases and J 2 bases, leaving 11 bases between the germline ends. The chain employs TRBV6-2 or TRBV6-3 and TRBJ1-5; D possibly corresponds to TRBD1 (6 bases). Material for sequencing was CD8+ T cells from PBMCs. This receptor was taken from a human donor in good health (CMV status not recorded). Some clones in this sample may be carry-over from other donors' samples. The CDR3 sequence is CASSTGFGNQPQHF. CDR3 sequence (DNA): TGTGCCAGCAGCACAGGGTTTGGCAATCAGCCCCAGCATTTT.